One sample yielded the 29 T cell receptor beta chains listed below, sequenced in a study of radiotherapy plus CTLA-4 blockade in lung cancer. Only in-frame clones appear in the TCRdb table, and some are missing; sequencing was by immunoSEQ multiplex PCR. This sample has 70,000 to 90,000 clones; around 90% occur once, and the top ten carry about 0.95%. The source was peripheral blood, collected from a patient treated with radiotherapy plus ipilimumab. The receptors derive from a human donor with non-small cell lung cancer who had stable disease on radiotherapy plus ipilimumab.

This clone was detected once. The chain recombines TRBV2 with TRBJ1-5; a weak D match, TRBD1 (6 bases). Trimming took 6 bases from V and 9 from J, leaving 12 bases between them. From germline, CDR1 is SNHLY and CDR2 FYNNEI. The CDR3 length is 12 residues. CDR3 sequence reads: CASRQGSSPQHF. The CDR3 DNA reads TGTGCCAGCAGACAGGGATCCTCGCCCCAGCATTTT. Looking up the rest from reference TRBV2 and TRBJ1-5 gives the full variable domain: EPEVTQTPSHQVTQMGQEVILRCVPISNHLYFYWYRQILGQKVEFLVSFYNNEISEKSEIFDDQFSVERPDGSNFTLKIRSTKLEDSAMYFCASRQGSSPQHFGDGTRLSIL.

The V and J genes are TRBV2 and TRBJ2-1, with D perhaps matching TRBD1 (6 bases). Germline V lookup: CDR1 SNHLY, CDR2 FYNNEI. Deletions cut 6 bases from V and 3 bases from J, with 15 bases between. The CDR3 runs to 15 residues. In DNA form, the CDR3 reads TGTGCCAGCAGCTACATTCAGGACAGCTACAATGAGCAGTTCTTC. Protein product: CASSYIQDSYNEQFF.

The genes are TRBV2 and TRBJ1-4; the D is unclear. The CDR3 has 13 amino acids. V was cut by 7 bases and J by 8 bases, with 14 bases left in between. CDR1 is SNHLY, CDR2 FYNNEI, per germline. DNA for the CDR3: TGTGCCAGCAATTCTGGGTTAGGGGAAAAACTGTTTTTT. Amino acid sequence: CASNSGLGEKLFF.

This chain uses TRBV5-6 with TRBJ2-1; no reliable D call. Germline-derived CDR1 and CDR2 are SGHDT and YYEEEE. The CDR3 has 13 residues. V lost 1 base, J lost 3 bases, and 5 bases lay in between. The CDR3 spells CASSLINYNEQFF. The CDR3 region has the DNA TGTGCCAGCAGCTTGATCAACTACAATGAGCAGTTCTTC.

This chain connects TRBV5-1 to TRBJ2-3; D gene unclear. This CDR3 is built from 16 residues. V lost 0 bases to trimming and J lost 1 base, with 12 bases between them. In germline, CDR1 is SGHRS, CDR2 YFSETQ. The CDR3 sequence: CASSLDSRPGTDTQYF. The CDR3 DNA reads TGCGCCAGCAGCTTGGATTCGCGACCTGGCACAGATACGCAGTATTTT.

CDR3 sequence reads: CASSLTWGQGAKEKLFF. CDR3 in DNA: TGTGCCAGCAGCTTAACGTGGGGGCAGGGGGCAAAAGAAAAACTGTTTTTT. V is TRBV7-8 and J is TRBJ1-4, with 8 bases aligning to TRBD1. The germline V gene has CDR1 SGHVS and CDR2 FQNEAQ. The CDR3 totals 17 residues. The ends lost 2 bases at V and 8 bases at J; junction bases unmatched: 13.

This chain uses TRBV21-1 with TRBJ2-4. TRBV21-1 is a documented pseudogene. This CDR3 comprises 19 residues. The CDR3 DNA sequence: TGTGCCAGCAGCAGGGGGAACACGGAGGTCGGACTAGCCAAAAACATTCAGTACTTC. Protein sequence: CASSRGNTEVGLAKNIQYF.

The chain recombines TRBV28 with TRBJ1-5, with TRBD1 as a possible D gene (6 bases). Between the trimmed V and J ends, which lost 4 bases and 5 bases, there was a span of 12 bases. This CDR3 has 14 amino acids. Germline CDR1 MDHEN, CDR2 SYDVKM. The CDR3, as DNA: TGTGCCAGCAGTTATGCAGGGGAATATCAGCCCCAGCATTTT. Translating it yields CASSYAGEYQPQHF. The full variable domain, in which reference TRBV28 and TRBJ1-5 provide the parts outside the CDR3, is DVKVTQSSRYLVKRTGEKVFLECVQDMDHENMFWYRQDPGLGLRLIYFSYDVKMKEKGDIPEGYSVSREKKERFSLILESASTNQTSMYLCASSYAGEYQPQHFGDGTRLSIL.

The V gene is TRBV27, the J gene TRBJ1-2, with D maybe TRBD1 (5 bases). The germline CDR1 and CDR2 sequences are MNHEY and SMNVEV (reference sequence). V dropped 7 bases and J dropped 5 bases, with 11 bases sitting between them. The CDR3 length is 12 residues. CDR3 bases: TGTGCCAGCAAAGGGACGGATTATGGCTACACCTTC. This translates into CASKGTDYGYTF.

This rearrangement joins TRBV28 to TRBJ2-3; 13 bases are a match to TRBD2. The CDR3 extends over 16 amino acids. Germline assignment: CDR1 MDHEN and CDR2 SYDVKM. The trim removed 1 base at V and 8 bases at J, leaving 6 bases unmatched. Here the CDR3 DNA reads TGTGCCAGCAGTTTATTGCAGCGGACTAGCGGGGGTACGCAGTATTTT. Translated: CASSLLQRTSGGTQYF.

The gene calls are TRBV6-6 and TRBJ2-7; 9 bases align to TRBD1. Germline CDR1 and CDR2: MNHNY and SVGAGI (reference sequence). V dropped 6 bases and J dropped 7; count of bases not matched to a gene: 13. The CDR3 consists of 15 residues. CDR3 in amino acids: CASSVMGQGEKEQYF. The CDR3 nucleotides read TGTGCCAGCAGCGTAATGGGACAGGGAGAGAAGGAGCAGTACTTC.

V usage is TRBV5-1 and J usage is TRBJ2-1, with 10 bases aligning to TRBD2. Trimming removed 0 bases from V and 7 bases from J; junction bases left unmatched: 1. CDR1 SGHRS and CDR2 YFSETQ come from the germline V gene. This CDR3 comprises 14 residues. CDR3 DNA: TGCGCCAGCAGCTTGGCTAGCGGGAGTAATGAGCAGTTCTTC. This encodes CASSLASGSNEQFF.

The chain uses TRBV7-2 and TRBJ2-1; D is possibly TRBD1 (6 bases). This CDR3 has 13 residues. Trimming shortened V by 4 bases and J by 4 bases, and 8 bases separated the two germline ends. Germline CDR1 reads SGHTA; CDR2 reads FQGNSA. As DNA, the CDR3 is TGTGCCAGCAGCTCTCAGGGGTACAATGAGCAGTTCTTC. It encodes CASSSQGYNEQFF.

In its sample, this clone was seen a few times. The V and J genes are TRBV25-1 and TRBJ1-4, with 9 bases matching TRBD1. V was pared by 4 bases and J by 8 bases, with 2 bases of the junction left unmatched. The CDR3 covers 13 residues. From germline, CDR1 is MGHDK and CDR2 SYGVNS. Here the CDR3 DNA reads TGTGCCAGCAGTGGGACAGGGGTGGAAAAACTGTTTTTT. As protein: CASSGTGVEKLFF.

V and J are TRBV4-2 and TRBJ1-6; 7 nucleotides match TRBD1. The V gene end was trimmed by 8 bases and the J gene end by 10 bases; junction bases not matched to a gene: 8. Germline loops: CDR1 LGHNA, CDR2 YNFKEQ. This CDR3 contains 13 residues. As DNA, the CDR3 is TGTGCCAGCGGCGACAGGGAGGGCTCACCCCTCCACTTT. This codes for CASGDREGSPLHF.

This chain joins TRBV7-9 and TRBJ1-5; D is possibly TRBD1 (6 bases). CDR1 is SEHNR, CDR2 FQNEAQ, per germline (reference sequence). The CDR3 is made up of 14 amino acids. Trimming removed 2 bases from V and 3 bases from J, with 8 bases in between. DNA for the CDR3: TGTGCCAGCAGCTTACAGGGGACCAATCAGCCCCAGCATTTT. Residues: CASSLQGTNQPQHF.

The V gene is TRBV6-1, the J gene TRBJ2-7, with a weak D call TRBD2 (7 bases). The germline gives CDR1 MNHNS, CDR2 SASEGT. The CDR3 is 14 amino acids. Trimming cost V 7 bases and J 4 bases, with 17 bases left between them. The CDR3 sequence: CASTPGGHGYEQYF. In nucleotides, the CDR3 is TGTGCCAGCACCCCCGGGGGGCACGGGTACGAGCAGTACTTC.

The gene calls are TRBV30 and TRBJ2-2, with 10 bases fitting TRBD2. V shed 0 bases, J shed 5 bases, and the junction held 3 bases outside the gene matches. This CDR3 is built from 15 residues. Germline CDR1 is GTSNPN and CDR2 is SVGIG (reference sequence). The CDR3 sequence is CAWSVQLAGTGELFF. The CDR3 DNA follows: TGTGCCTGGAGTGTACAACTAGCGGGGACCGGGGAGCTGTTTTTT. The full variable domain, with the rest looked up from reference TRBV30 and TRBJ2-2, is SQTIHQWPATLVQPVGSPLSLECTVEGTSNPNLYWYRQAAGRGLQLLFYSVGIGQISSEVPQNLSASRPQDRQFILSSKKLLLSDSGFYLCAWSVQLAGTGELFFGEGSRLTVL.

The J gene is TRBJ2-5, the V gene TRBV5-1; 7 nucleotides match TRBD2. Losses at the gene ends were 1 base for V and 1 base for J; bases not matched to a gene: 7. The CDR3 totals 16 residues. CDR1 and CDR2 from the germline V gene are SGHRS and YFSETQ. CDR3 nucleotides: TGCGCCAGCAGCTTGCTAGCGGAAATACTCCAAGAGACCCAGTACTTC. It codes for CASSLLAEILQETQYF.

The chain employs TRBV9 and TRBJ1-4, with 11 bases that match TRBD1. Per germline, CDR1 SGDLS and CDR2 YYNGEE. The CDR3 is made up of 15 amino acids. V gave up 3 bases and J gave up 8 bases; unmatched junction bases: 6. The DNA of the CDR3 is TGTGCCAGCAGCGGCGGACAGGGGGCGTGGGAAAAACTGTTTTTT. Protein product: CASSGGQGAWEKLFF.

V and J are TRBV9 and TRBJ2-2; 8 bases fit TRBD1. Germline CDR1 is SGDLS and CDR2 is YYNGEE. The CDR3 contains 16 residues. The trim removed 0 bases at V and 4 bases at J, leaving 5 bases unmatched. CDR3 region: CASSVEQGATTGELFF. The CDR3 nucleotides are TGTGCCAGCAGCGTAGAGCAGGGGGCAACCACCGGGGAGCTGTTTTTT.

V is TRBV7-2 and J is TRBJ2-1; unclear D gene. Germline values: CDR1 SGHTA, CDR2 FQGNSA. The CDR3 loop spans 13 amino acids. Trimming took 0 bases from V and 6 from J, leaving 6 bases between them. For the CDR3, the DNA is TGTGCCAGCAGCTTAGCGAGAGGCAATGAGCAGTTCTTC. This sequence encodes CASSLARGNEQFF.

CDR3 residues: CASPSPTSGGRLSTDTQYF. As DNA, the CDR3 is TGTGCCAGTCCCTCCCCTACTAGCGGGGGCCGATTAAGCACAGATACGCAGTATTTT. V gene TRBV19 combines with J gene TRBJ2-3; 11 bases map to TRBD2. Germline lookup yields CDR1 LNHDA and CDR2 SQIVND (reference sequence). The V gene end was trimmed by 8 bases and the J gene end by 0 bases; junction bases not matched to a gene: 16. The CDR3 is 19 amino acids.

The J gene is TRBJ2-3, the V gene TRBV4-2; D is ambiguous. The CDR3 extends over 16 amino acids. Per the germline V gene, CDR1 is LGHNA and CDR2 is YNFKEQ. V lost 1 base and J lost 0, with 11 bases in between. This chain's CDR3 is CASSQVEPISTDTQYF. As DNA, the CDR3 is TGTGCCAGCAGCCAAGTTGAGCCGATTAGCACAGATACGCAGTATTTT.

The chain joins TRBV6-5 to TRBJ1-2; D gene ambiguous. In germline, CDR1 is MNHEY, CDR2 SVGAGI. CDR3 length: 13 residues. The ends were cut back, 6 bases at V and 4 bases at J, with 12 bases in the middle. The CDR3 sequence: CASRPGVAYGYTF. For the CDR3, the DNA is TGTGCCAGCAGACCTGGAGTCGCCTATGGCTACACCTTC.

In this sample, this clone turned up once. V usage is TRBV6-6 and J usage is TRBJ2-7, with D tentatively TRBD1 or TRBD2 (5 bases each). CDR1 and CDR2 (germline): MNHNY, SVGAGI (reference sequence). Between the trimmed V and J ends, which lost 6 bases and 6 bases, there was a span of 18 bases. CDR3 length: 14 amino acids. The chain's CDR3 is CASSLTGTAGEQYF. CDR3 DNA sequence: TGTGCCAGCAGCCTCACCGGGACCGCTGGCGAGCAGTACTTC.

The chain couples TRBV28 to TRBJ2-7, with TRBD2 matching over 11 bases. CDR3 size: 15 residues. The germline V gene encodes CDR1 MDHEN and CDR2 SYDVKM. V shed 5 bases and J 3 bases; nucleotides not matched to a gene: 6. The CDR3 sequence is CASSAGTSGIYEQYF. The CDR3 DNA follows: TGTGCCAGCAGTGCCGGGACTAGCGGTATCTACGAGCAGTACTTC. Together with reference TRBV28 and TRBJ2-7, the CDR3 gives the full variable domain: DVKVTQSSRYLVKRTGEKVFLECVQDMDHENMFWYRQDPGLGLRLIYFSYDVKMKEKGDIPEGYSVSREKKERFSLILESASTNQTSMYLCASSAGTSGIYEQYFGPGTRLTVT.

A single count supports this clone. J is TRBJ2-7 and V is TRBV5-1; 9 nucleotides match TRBD1. Germline V gene data show CDR1 as SGHRS and CDR2 as YFSETQ. The CDR3 loop spans 14 amino acids. Trimming cost V 6 bases and J 6 bases; bases outside gene matches: 10. The CDR3 nucleotides read TGCGCCAGCAAGGTAGCACAGGGGGCAGGCGAGCAGTACTTC. This sequence encodes CASKVAQGAGEQYF.

The J gene is TRBJ1-2, the V gene TRBV9; 11 positions agree with TRBD1. CDR1 and CDR2 from the germline V gene are SGDLS and YYNGEE. Germline trimming cut 1 base from V and 6 bases from J; bases unmatched to any gene: 5. The CDR3 covers 15 residues. The CDR3 loop is CASSVSGQGADGYTF. In DNA, the CDR3 is TGTGCCAGCAGCGTATCAGGACAGGGGGCGGATGGCTACACCTTC.